This TCR beta chain appears in the sequencing data of a study of cytomegalovirus exposure and HLA in healthy donors. At the level of the study: An early release of data contained approximately 80 million unique TCRs, which came from HLA-typed donors.

Germline V CDR1 and CDR2: LNHDA, SQIVND (reference sequence). Trimming removed 4 bases at V and 5 bases at J, with 14 bases between. The CDR3 totals 14 residues. Primers for the PCR totalled 60 Vbeta and 13 Jbeta. Only in-frame clones appear in the TCRdb table, and some are missing; sequencing was by immunoSEQ multiplex PCR. This sample's table has some 110,000 clones. The receptor was isolated from a man aged 18 to 29 in good health and CMV-seronegative. The chain uses TRBV19 and TRBJ2-5, with a tentative D call TRBD2 (6 bases). The specimen was PBMCs. CDR3 DNA sequence: TGTGCCAGTAGTAAGTCTAGAGGAGGGGAGACCCAGTACTTC. The encoded protein is CASSKSRGGETQYF.